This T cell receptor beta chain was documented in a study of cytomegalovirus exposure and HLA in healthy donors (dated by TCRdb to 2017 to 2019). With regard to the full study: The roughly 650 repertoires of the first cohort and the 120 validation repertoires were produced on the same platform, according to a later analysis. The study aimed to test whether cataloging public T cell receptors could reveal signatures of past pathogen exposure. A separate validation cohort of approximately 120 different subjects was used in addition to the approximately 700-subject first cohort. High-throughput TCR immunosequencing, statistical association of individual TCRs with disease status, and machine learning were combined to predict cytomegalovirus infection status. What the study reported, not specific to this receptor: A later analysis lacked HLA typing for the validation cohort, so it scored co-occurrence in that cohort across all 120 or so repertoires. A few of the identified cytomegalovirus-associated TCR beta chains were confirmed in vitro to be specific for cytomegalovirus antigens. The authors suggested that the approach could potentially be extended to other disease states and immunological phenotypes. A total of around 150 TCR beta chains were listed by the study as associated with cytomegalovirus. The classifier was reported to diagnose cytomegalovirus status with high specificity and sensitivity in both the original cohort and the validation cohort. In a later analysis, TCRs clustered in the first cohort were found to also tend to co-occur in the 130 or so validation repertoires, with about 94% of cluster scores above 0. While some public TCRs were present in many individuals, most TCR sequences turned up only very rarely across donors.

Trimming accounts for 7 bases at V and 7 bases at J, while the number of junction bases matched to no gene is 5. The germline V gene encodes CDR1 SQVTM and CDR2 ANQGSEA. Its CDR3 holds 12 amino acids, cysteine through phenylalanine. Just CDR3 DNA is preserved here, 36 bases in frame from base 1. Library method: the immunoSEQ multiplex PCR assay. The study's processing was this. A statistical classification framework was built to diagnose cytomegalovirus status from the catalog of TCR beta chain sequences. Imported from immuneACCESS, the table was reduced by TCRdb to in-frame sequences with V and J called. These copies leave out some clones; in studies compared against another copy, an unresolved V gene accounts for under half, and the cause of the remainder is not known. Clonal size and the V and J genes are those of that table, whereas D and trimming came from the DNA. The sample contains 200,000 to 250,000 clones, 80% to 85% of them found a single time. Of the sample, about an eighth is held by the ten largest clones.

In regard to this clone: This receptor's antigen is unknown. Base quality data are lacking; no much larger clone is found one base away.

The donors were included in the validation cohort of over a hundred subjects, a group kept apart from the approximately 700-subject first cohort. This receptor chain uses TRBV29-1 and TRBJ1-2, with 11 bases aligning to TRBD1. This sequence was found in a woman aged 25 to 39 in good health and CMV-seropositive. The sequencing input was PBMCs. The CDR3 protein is CSAGTGGRGYTF. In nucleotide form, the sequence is TGCAGCGCCGGGACAGGGGGACGTGGCTACACCTTC.